Described below is a single T cell receptor beta chain sequence and its context. The sample originates from a study of cytomegalovirus exposure and HLA in healthy donors. Germline CDR1 GTSNPN, CDR2 SVGIG (reference sequence). The CDR3 spans 14 residues. Trimming left V 6 bases short and J 1 base short, with 15 bases between. Primers: 60 Vbeta forward and 13 Jbeta reverse. Libraries were prepared by immunoSEQ multiplex PCR; TCRdb keeps only in-frame clonotypes and omits some of them. The sample holds roughly 180,000 clones, roughly 10% seen once. The chain employs TRBV30 and TRBJ1-1; D gene ambiguous. The origin of this receptor is a woman aged 25 to 39 in good health and CMV-seropositive. Sequencing was done on a sample of PBMCs. CDR3 nucleotide sequence: TGTGCCTGCCCCTCCTCTAGCTCGAACACTGAAGCTTTCTTT. It encodes CACPSSSSNTEAFF.